This T cell receptor (beta chain) was retrieved from a study of tumor and adjacent non-tumor tissue in lung cancer. The template was RNA from unsorted bulk tissue. Three rounds of nested PCR, following a modified ARM-PCR protocol, produced the TCRbeta library. TCRdb fed the multiplex PCR reads into MiXCR, producing one record per CDR3 protein. The sample contains over 110,000 distinct CDR3 sequences, approximately 72% of which appear only once. This clonotype has more than one count but fewer than ten. This may stem from a read error, because a much larger clone lies one nucleotide away. The V end was cut by 3 bases, the J end by 7 bases, with 15 bases between. Germline lookup yields CDR1 DFQATT and CDR2 SNEGSKA (reference sequence). The CDR3 is 14 residues long.

Source material: lung tumor tissue. The chain couples TRBV20-1 to TRBJ2-2; D possibly matches TRBD1 or TRBD2 (6 bases each). The clonotype was recovered from a man between 60 and 75 years old with small cell lung cancer. CDR3 coding DNA: TGCAGTGCTAGCGGGGGCGCGAGTATCGGGGAGCTGTTTTTT. Translation: CSASGGASIGELFF.